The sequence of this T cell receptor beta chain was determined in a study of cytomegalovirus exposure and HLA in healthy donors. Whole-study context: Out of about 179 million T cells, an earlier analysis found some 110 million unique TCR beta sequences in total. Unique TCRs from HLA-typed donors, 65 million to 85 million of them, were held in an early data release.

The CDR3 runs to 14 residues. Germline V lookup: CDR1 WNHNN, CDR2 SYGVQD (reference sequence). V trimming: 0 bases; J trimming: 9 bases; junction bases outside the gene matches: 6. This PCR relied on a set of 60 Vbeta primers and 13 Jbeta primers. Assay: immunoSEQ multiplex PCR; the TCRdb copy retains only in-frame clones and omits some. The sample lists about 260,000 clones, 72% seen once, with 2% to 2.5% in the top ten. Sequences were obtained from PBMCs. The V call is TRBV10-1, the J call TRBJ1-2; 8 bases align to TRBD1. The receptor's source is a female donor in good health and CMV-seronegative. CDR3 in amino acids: CASSESAGQGSYTF. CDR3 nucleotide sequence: TGCGCCAGCAGTGAGTCCGCCGGACAGGGTAGCTACACCTTC.